This T cell receptor beta chain was identified during a study of blood T cells in healthy people across ages. The wider study: Template switching retrieved approximately one barcoded beta molecule for each two T cells.

As to this clonotype: The antigen is unknown.

Broader study findings: Unsorted PBMC material precluded a definitive naive versus antigen-experienced comparison.

Germline loops: CDR1 DFQATT, CDR2 SNEGSKA (reference sequence). Trimming took off 0 bases at V and 3 bases at J, with 22 bases between the two ends. The CDR3 is 18 residues long. Then a second PCR, running roughly 7 to 11 cycles, was carried out with a sample-barcoded 5' primer and a J-beta primer mix. MiXCR, applied by TCRdb to the 5' RACE reads, yields one record per CDR3 protein. The data hold about 640,000 distinct CDR3 sequences, with roughly three fifths observed a single time. The rearrangement uses TRBV20-1 and TRBJ2-3; possibly TRBD2 for D (5 bases). This TCR came from a man aged 55 to 69 in good health. The sample taken for sequencing was blood. In DNA form, the CDR3 reads TGCAGTGCTAGAGATTCCGCCCGGACGGCGGGTTGGACAGATACGCAGTATTTT. Amino acids: CSARDSARTAGWTDTQYF.